This T cell receptor (beta chain) was identified in a study of technical replicates of blood from a few donors. Per germline, CDR1 SQVTM and CDR2 ANQGSEA. Unmatched junction bases numbered 0, after V lost 4 bases and J lost 0 bases. CDR3 length: 14 residues. Repertoires were generated with immunoSEQ multiplex PCR, while TCRdb's copy carries only in-frame clones and drops some. Among 60,000 to 85,000 clones listed, about 96% were seen once. The chain recombines TRBV29-1 with TRBJ2-1, with 10 positions matching TRBD2. The sequencing input was T cells isolated from PBMCs. The clonotype originates from a human donor in good health. This CDR3 reads CSVASGGSYNEQFF. The CDR3 nucleotides read TGCAGCGTTGCTAGCGGGGGCTCCTACAATGAGCAGTTCTTC.